Included here is one T cell receptor beta chain sequence, with context. Its target is unknown. The sample is drawn from a study of identical twins. Study results and caveats: Excess twin sharing in beta out-of-frame sequences was weaker. Invariant MAIT and iNKT cells are populations that could partly confound zero-insertion analyses.

Germline lookup yields CDR1 SGDLS and CDR2 YYNGEE. CDR3 length equals 14 residues. Deletions cut 3 bases from V and 1 base from J, with 10 bases between. Template switching (which added a universal primer site) was used, and cDNA carried unique molecular identifiers. A single record per CDR3 protein comes from TCRdb applying MiXCR to the 5' RACE reads. The sample holds about 1.7 million distinct CDR3 sequences; more than 30% are singletons and the top ten take around 0.3%. All donors were healthy, and all were Caucasian. The sample was cord blood. The sequence came from a newborn girl in good health. V gene TRBV9 combines with J gene TRBJ2-5; D gene uncertain. Written as DNA, the CDR3 is TGTGCCAGCAGCGGCCCTAGTCCCCAAGAGACCCAGTACTTC. This translates into CASSGPSPQETQYF.